Listed here are 5 T cell receptor beta chains from one sample, sequenced in a study of T cell repertoires in cytomegalovirus infection. These receptors are not linked to any known antigen. TCRdb fed the reads into MiXCR, producing one record per CDR3 protein. The sample has hundreds of thousands of distinct CDR3 sequences; 33% are singletons. The input for sequencing was cultured PBMCs, taken from culture after CMV antigen stimulation. These receptors originate from a human donor in good health (CMV status not recorded). Some clones in this sample may be carry-over from other donors' samples.

The table lists this clonotype with a few counts. The chain employs TRBV7-2 and TRBJ2-1; maybe TRBD2 (6 bases). CDR3 length equals 13 residues. Looked up from germline, CDR1 is SGHTA and CDR2 is FQGNSA. This CDR3 reads CASQAGGDNEQFF. The CDR3 DNA reads TGTGCGAGCCAAGCGGGTGGGGACAATGAGCAGTTCTTC.

The chain combines TRBV7-2 with TRBJ2-2; 10 positions match TRBD2. Per the germline V gene, CDR1 is SGHTA and CDR2 is FQGNSA. This CDR3 region has 17 residues. The V segment lost 1 base and the J segment 7 bases; nucleotides outside the gene matches: 9. CDR3 in DNA: TGTGCCAGCAGCTTAGTGCTAGCGGGAGTTGTTAACGGGGAGCTGTTTTTT. This codes for CASSLVLAGVVNGELFF.

The chain joins TRBV15 to TRBJ2-1; 13 bases agree with TRBD2. The germline gives CDR1 LNHNV, CDR2 YYDKDF (reference sequence). The junction had 5 bases not matched to a gene; V was cut back by 0 bases and J by 9 bases. This CDR3 region has 16 residues. The CDR3 nucleotides read TGTGCCACCAGCAGAGAAGGGACTAGCGGGGCGTGTGAGCAGTTCTTC. Translation gives CATSREGTSGACEQFF.

This clonotype has at least ten counts. V is TRBV7-2 and J is TRBJ1-6; 8 positions agree with TRBD1. The CDR3 is 14 residues long. J gave up 7 bases and V 5 bases, and 4 bases lay outside the gene matches. The germline CDR1 and CDR2 sequences are SGHTA and FQGNSA. In nucleotides, the CDR3 is TGTGCCAGCAGCGGACAGGGTTGGAATTCACCCCTCCACTTT. It yields the protein CASSGQGWNSPLHF. Full variable domain (missing parts from reference TRBV7-2 and TRBJ1-6): GAGVSQSPSNKVTEKGKDVELRCDPISGHTALYWYRQSLGQGLEFLIYFQGNSAPDKSGLPSDRFSAERTGGSVSTLTIQRTQQEDSAVYLCASSGQGWNSPLHFGNGTRLTVT.

The chain employs TRBV7-9 and TRBJ1-2, with a weak D call TRBD1 (5 bases). From germline, CDR1 is SEHNR and CDR2 FQNEAQ (reference sequence). This CDR3 contains 14 residues. The V end was cut by 3 bases, the J end by 4 bases, with 12 bases between. Here the CDR3 reads CASSFVQGGYGYTF. The CDR3, as DNA: TGTGCCAGCAGCTTTGTGCAGGGAGGCTATGGCTACACCTTC. Full variable domain (remainder filled in from reference TRBV7-9 and TRBJ1-2): DTGVSQNPRHKITKRGQNVTFRCDPISEHNRLYWYRQTLGQGPEFLTYFQNEAQLEKSRLLSDRFSAERPKGSFSTLEIQRTEQGDSAMYLCASSFVQGGYGYTFGSGTRLTVV.